The 31 T cell receptor beta chains presented below share a single source sample, sequenced in a study of regulatory T cells in long-lasting Graves disease. Time point: persistent/refractory GD, antithyroid drugs over 5 years with positive TRAb. Extracted PBMC RNA gave rise to the TCR library. Library construction for TCR beta used iRepertoire HTBI primers and Arm-PCR of CDR3 regions. Using its own MiXCR run on the multiplex PCR reads, TCRdb lists one record per CDR3 protein. The table has roughly 450,000 distinct CDR3 sequences, less than 25% seen once. This sample comprised peripheral blood mononuclear cells (PBMCs), obtained when the disease was refractory, from a patient treated with antithyroid drugs. These TCRs come from a female donor with Graves disease.

Many counts were recorded for this clonotype. The J gene is TRBJ2-5, the V gene TRBV7-2; possible D gene TRBD2, 5 bases. The CDR3 contains 14 residues. Per the germline V gene, CDR1 is SGHTA and CDR2 is FQGNSA. The germline V and J ends were trimmed by 5 bases and 3 bases, with 13 bases remaining between them. CDR3: CASSLPPGKETQYF. CDR3 nucleotides: TGTGCCAGCAGCCTACCCCCCGGGAAAGAGACCCAGTACTTC. The full variable domain, completed using reference TRBV7-2 and TRBJ2-5, is GAGVSQSPSNKVTEKGKDVELRCDPISGHTALYWYRQSLGQGLEFLIYFQGNSAPDKSGLPSDRFSAERTGGSVSTLTIQRTQQEDSAVYLCASSLPPGKETQYFGPGTRLLVL.

This clonotype showed up just a few times. V and J are TRBV10-3 and TRBJ2-7, with D maybe TRBD1 (6 bases). Germline V gene lookup returns CDR1 ENHRY and CDR2 SYGVKD. This CDR3 region has 16 residues. Between the trimmed V and J ends, which lost 6 bases and 6 bases, there was a span of 24 bases. This CDR3 is CAISGKARGQAFEQYF. The CDR3 nucleotides read TGTGCCATCAGCGGTAAGGCCCGGGGACAAGCGTTCGAGCAGTACTTC.

V is TRBV20-1 and J is TRBJ1-5, with D possibly matching TRBD1 (5 bases). The CDR3 is 17 amino acids. In germline, CDR1 is DFQATT, CDR2 SNEGSKA (reference sequence). The germline V and J ends were trimmed by 3 bases and 5 bases, with 23 bases remaining between them. The CDR3 reads CSARGRGPRLWDQPQHF. CDR3 nucleotides: TGCAGTGCTAGGGGAAGGGGACCCCGGTTGTGGGATCAGCCCCAGCATTTT.

V and J are TRBV29-1 and TRBJ2-1; D not resolved. V was trimmed by 0 bases and J by 8 bases, leaving 14 bases between them. The CDR3 runs to 14 residues. CDR1 is SQVTM, CDR2 ANQGSEA, per germline. CDR3 sequence reads: CSVEELATNDEQFF. The CDR3, as DNA: TGCAGCGTTGAAGAGTTGGCCACCAACGATGAGCAGTTCTTC.

There are many counts of this clonotype. V gene TRBV2 combines with J gene TRBJ2-4, with D possibly being TRBD1 or TRBD2 (6 bases each). Deletions cut 7 bases from V and 0 bases from J, with 13 bases between. The CDR3 covers 15 residues. CDR1 and CDR2 (germline): SNHLY, FYNNEI. CDR3 DNA sequence: TGTGCCAGCATACAGGGAGGACTAGCCAAAAACATTCAGTACTTC. The encoded protein is CASIQGGLAKNIQYF. Supplemented by reference TRBV2 and TRBJ2-4, the full variable domain reads EPEVTQTPSHQVTQMGQEVILRCVPISNHLYFYWYRQILGQKVEFLVSFYNNEISEKSEIFDDQFSVERPDGSNFTLKIRSTKLEDSAMYFCASIQGGLAKNIQYFGAGTRLSVL.

This clonotype appeared a single time. The chain uses TRBV29-1 and TRBJ2-1; no firm D call. The CDR3 extends over 14 amino acids. Germline CDR1 SQVTM, CDR2 ANQGSEA. The germline V and J ends were trimmed by 3 bases and 1 base, with 10 bases remaining between them. The CDR3: CSVESSRSYNEQFF. The CDR3 DNA sequence: TGCAGCGTTGAGTCTTCCCGGTCCTACAATGAGCAGTTCTTC.

This clonotype was counted at least ten times. The chain has TRBV28 and TRBJ1-1, with D possibly being TRBD1 (5 bases). The germline V and J ends were trimmed by 6 bases and 1 base, with 12 bases remaining between them. Germline CDR1 MDHEN, CDR2 SYDVKM. CDR3 length: 14 residues. CDR3 protein: CASRAGGENTEAFF. The DNA of the CDR3 is TGTGCCAGCAGAGCGGGGGGGGAGAACACTGAAGCTTTCTTT. Based on the CDR3 plus reference TRBV28 and TRBJ1-1, the full variable domain is DVKVTQSSRYLVKRTGEKVFLECVQDMDHENMFWYRQDPGLGLRLIYFSYDVKMKEKGDIPEGYSVSREKKERFSLILESASTNQTSMYLCASRAGGENTEAFFGQGTRLTVV.

This clonotype showed up many times. V is TRBV15 and J is TRBJ1-2; 7 nucleotides agree with TRBD1. The CDR3 covers 13 residues. V trimming: 4 bases; J trimming: 5 bases; junction bases outside the gene matches: 4. In germline, CDR1 is LNHNV, CDR2 YYDKDF (reference sequence). CDR3 DNA sequence: TGTGCCACCAGCACCCGGACAGGTTATGGCTACACCTTC. It is translated as CATSTRTGYGYTF.

Note on this clonotype: One junction end disagrees with the germline gene, perhaps due to a read error. The J gene is TRBJ1-3, the V gene TRBV10-3, with a possible D match to TRBD1 (6 bases). CDR1 ENHRY and CDR2 SYGVKD come from the germline V gene. The CDR3 length is 13 residues. The CDR3 loop is CAISEPGRRTDLF. The CDR3 coding sequence is TGTGCCATCAGTGAGCCCGGCCGTCGGACAGACCTTTTT.

This clonotype was counted many times. The chain couples TRBV7-2 to TRBJ2-7; D perhaps matches TRBD2 (5 bases). CDR3 size: 15 residues. The germline V gene encodes CDR1 SGHTA and CDR2 FQGNSA. Trimming left V 5 bases short and J 3 bases short, with 17 bases between. The CDR3 protein is CASSPYLEGGYEQYF. The CDR3 region has the DNA TGTGCCAGCAGCCCATATCTCGAAGGAGGCTACGAGCAGTACTTC.

Points on this clonotype: One end of the junction varies from germline; a read error may be responsible. The chain has TRBV27 and TRBJ2-3; the D is unclear. This CDR3 has 14 residues. Germline loops: CDR1 MNHEY, CDR2 SMNVEV (reference sequence). The CDR3 loop reads CVSSLMANLDTQYF. In DNA form, the CDR3 reads TGTGTCAGCAGTTTAATGGCGAACCTAGATACGCAGTATTTT.

Comment on this clonotype: A much larger clone differs by one base, so this may be a read error. The chain carries TRBV6-2 or TRBV6-3 and TRBJ1-5; TRBD1 matches at 8 bases. CDR3 size: 15 residues. Germline V gene lookup returns CDR1 MNHEY and CDR2 SVGEGT. The CDR3 nucleotides read TGTGCCGGCAGTTACCAGGGGGCGAGCAATCAGCCCCAGCATTTT. It codes for CAGSYQGASNQPQHF.

This clonotype was detected many times. The chain carries TRBV7-2 and TRBJ1-4; possible D gene TRBD1, 5 bases. Trimming left V 5 bases short and J 6 bases short, with 25 bases between. CDR3 length equals 18 residues. The germline V gene encodes CDR1 SGHTA and CDR2 FQGNSA. CDR3 DNA: TGTGCCAGCAGCCGGTCGACAATAGCGGCGGCGACAGATGAAAAACTGTTTTTT. It is translated as CASSRSTIAAATDEKLFF.

This chain connects TRBV7-2 to TRBJ2-7; 10 bases match TRBD2. Germline lookup yields CDR1 SGHTA and CDR2 FQGNSA. The CDR3 has 15 amino acids. With 3 bases clipped from V and 2 bases from J, the junction kept 4 bases outside the gene matches. The CDR3 region is CASSFLSGRPYEQYF. DNA for the CDR3: TGTGCCAGCAGCTTTCTTAGCGGGAGGCCCTACGAGCAGTACTTC.

V gene TRBV6-2 or TRBV6-3 combines with J gene TRBJ2-7; 7 positions agree with TRBD2. The CDR3 is 14 amino acids. Trimming cost V 6 bases and J 0 bases; bases outside gene matches: 5. In germline, CDR1 is MNHEY, CDR2 SVGEGT. The CDR3 reads CASRPLAVSYEQYF. For the CDR3, the DNA is TGTGCCAGCAGGCCCCTAGCGGTCTCCTACGAGCAGTACTTC.

V usage is TRBV9 and J usage is TRBJ1-6; weak D call: TRBD1 (5 bases). Per the germline V gene, CDR1 is SGDLS and CDR2 is YYNGEE. CDR3 length equals 15 residues. The V and J ends lost 4 bases and 7 bases respectively, with 15 bases between them. This CDR3 is CASSPTSGANSPLHF. CDR3 bases: TGTGCCAGCAGCCCCACGAGTGGGGCAAATTCACCCCTCCACTTT.

This clonotype was observed at least ten times. The genes are TRBV7-3 and TRBJ1-1, with D possibly matching TRBD1 (5 bases). The CDR3 totals 14 residues. Trimming took 5 bases from V and 1 from J, leaving 11 bases between them. Germline CDR1 reads SGHTA; CDR2 reads FQGTGA. CDR3 amino acids: CASSHQGPNTEAFF. CDR3 sequence (DNA): TGTGCCAGCAGCCATCAGGGCCCGAACACTGAAGCTTTCTTT.

Only a few counts were recorded for this clonotype. The genes are TRBV27 and TRBJ1-5; D not resolved. V dropped 5 bases and J dropped 3 bases, with 11 bases sitting between them. The CDR3 length is 14 residues. Germline V gene lookup returns CDR1 MNHEY and CDR2 SMNVEV (reference sequence). The CDR3 is CASSLKAVNQPQHF. The CDR3 DNA reads TGTGCCAGCAGTCTAAAGGCGGTCAATCAGCCCCAGCATTTT.

This clonotype was detected ten times or more. V usage is TRBV20-1 and J usage is TRBJ2-5; either TRBD1 or TRBD2 may fit D (5 bases each). Germline-derived CDR1 and CDR2 are DFQATT and SNEGSKA (reference sequence). The CDR3 has 12 amino acids. The V end was cut by 3 bases, the J end by 5 bases, with 10 bases between. This CDR3 is CSASGARETQYF. In DNA form, the CDR3 reads TGCAGTGCTAGCGGGGCTAGGGAGACCCAGTACTTC.

This clonotype appeared many times. The gene calls are TRBV11-3 and TRBJ2-2, with no clear D. Germline lookup yields CDR1 SGHNT and CDR2 YENEEA. Trimming stripped 5 bases from V and 3 bases from J, with 13 bases between. This CDR3 is 15 amino acids long. The CDR3 reads CASSLSWAYTGELFF. For the CDR3, the DNA is TGTGCCAGCAGCCTGAGTTGGGCCTACACCGGGGAGCTGTTTTTT.

V is TRBV3-1 and J is TRBJ2-7, with 7 bases lining up with TRBD1. V lost 4 bases and J lost 3; bases outside the gene matches: 15. CDR1 and CDR2 from the germline V gene are LGHDT and YNNKEL (reference sequence). This CDR3 comprises 17 residues. CDR3 in DNA: TGTGCCAGCAGCCCTGCCATCAGGGAGACAGGGAACTACGAGCAGTACTTC. It is translated as CASSPAIRETGNYEQYF.

The chain recombines TRBV6-1 with TRBJ2-6, with 7 bases fitting TRBD1. Germline trimming cut 6 bases from V and 9 bases from J; bases unmatched to any gene: 8. Germline values: CDR1 MNHNS, CDR2 SASEGT. The CDR3 totals 14 residues. In DNA form, the CDR3 reads TGTGCCAGCAGGGGCACGGGACAGCACAACGTCCTGACTTTC. This translates into CASRGTGQHNVLTF.

This clonotype was detected many times. The chain uses TRBV7-2 and TRBJ1-5; D may be TRBD1 (5 bases). Germline V CDR1 and CDR2: SGHTA, FQGNSA. V gave up 5 bases and J gave up 7 bases, with 12 bases separating them. This CDR3 spans 13 amino acids. This CDR3 reads CASSRGDWQPQHF. DNA of the CDR3: TGTGCCAGCAGCCGGGGGGACTGGCAGCCCCAGCATTTT.

This clonotype was counted at least ten times. The genes are TRBV2 and TRBJ2-2; TRBD2 matches 13 bases. The V gene end was trimmed by 5 bases and the J gene end by 8 bases; junction bases not matched to a gene: 8. Germline V gives CDR1 SNHLY, CDR2 FYNNEI. CDR3 size: 16 residues. CDR3 in amino acids: CASSPGTSGTLGELFF. Here the CDR3 DNA reads TGTGCCAGCAGTCCAGGGACTAGCGGGACCTTGGGGGAGCTGTTTTTT. Supplemented by reference TRBV2 and TRBJ2-2, the full variable domain reads EPEVTQTPSHQVTQMGQEVILRCVPISNHLYFYWYRQILGQKVEFLVSFYNNEISEKSEIFDDQFSVERPDGSNFTLKIRSTKLEDSAMYFCASSPGTSGTLGELFFGEGSRLTVL.

This clonotype was detected a few times. This chain connects TRBV27 to TRBJ2-7, with TRBD2 matching 7 bases. CDR3 size: 15 residues. Germline V gene data show CDR1 as MNHEY and CDR2 as SMNVEV (reference sequence). V shed 5 bases, J shed 4 bases, and the junction held 11 bases outside the gene matches. The CDR3 DNA reads as TGTGCCAGCAGTCCCATTTTAGGAGCGGGGTACGAGCAGTACTTC. It specifies CASSPILGAGYEQYF.

CDR3 DNA sequence: TGTGCCTGGAACCCCGGAGGTATGGCTGAAGCTTTCTTT. Protein: CAWNPGGMAEAFF. This chain links TRBV30 with TRBJ1-1, with unresolved D. Trimming left V 4 bases short and J 6 bases short, with 15 bases between. This CDR3 is 13 amino acids long. Germline CDR1 is GTSNPN and CDR2 is SVGIG (reference sequence).

This clonotype was seen ten or more times. This chain joins TRBV6-1 and TRBJ2-2; D is perhaps TRBD2 (6 bases). The V end lost 8 bases, the J end lost 4 bases, and 17 bases lay between the germline ends. CDR3 length: 15 residues. Germline V lookup: CDR1 MNHNS, CDR2 SASEGT. This CDR3 is CASGTLPGGTGELFF. Written as DNA, the CDR3 is TGTGCCAGCGGGACTCTTCCCGGGGGCACCGGGGAGCTGTTTTTT.

The rearrangement links TRBV15 to TRBJ1-3; D is uncertain. Germline loops: CDR1 LNHNV, CDR2 YYDKDF (reference sequence). The length of the CDR3 is 17 residues. V was clipped by 0 bases and J by 0 bases, with 12 bases between them. The CDR3 spells CATSRDTIRRSGNTIYF. CDR3 in DNA: TGTGCCACCAGCAGAGATACGATTCGGCGCTCTGGAAACACCATATATTTT.

In this sample, this clonotype turned up many times. V gene TRBV12-3 or TRBV12-4 combines with J gene TRBJ2-5, with unresolved D. V gave up 6 bases and J gave up 2 bases, with 13 bases separating them. The CDR3 has 14 amino acids. CDR3 region: CASRRPRSQETQYF. CDR3 nucleotides: TGTGCCAGCAGGCGGCCCCGCTCACAAGAGACCCAGTACTTC.

This clonotype was observed many times. J is TRBJ1-5 and V is TRBV6-1; 9 nucleotides agree with TRBD1. This CDR3 contains 13 residues. Germline trimming cut 6 bases from V and 7 bases from J; bases unmatched to any gene: 4. Germline V gene lookup returns CDR1 MNHNS and CDR2 SASEGT. This chain's CDR3 is CASSDRGDQPQHF. CDR3 DNA sequence: TGTGCCAGCAGCGACAGGGGGGACCAGCCCCAGCATTTT.

In its sample, this clonotype was seen a few times. The chain employs TRBV20-1 and TRBJ2-3; 13 nucleotides line up with TRBD2. J was trimmed by 0 bases and V by 5 bases; bases with no gene match: 11. Germline loops: CDR1 DFQATT, CDR2 SNEGSKA (reference sequence). The CDR3 covers 18 residues. In nucleotides, the CDR3 is TGCAGTGCTGGGACTAGCGGGGCCCATTCTATTAGCACAGATACGCAGTATTTT. This codes for CSAGTSGAHSISTDTQYF.